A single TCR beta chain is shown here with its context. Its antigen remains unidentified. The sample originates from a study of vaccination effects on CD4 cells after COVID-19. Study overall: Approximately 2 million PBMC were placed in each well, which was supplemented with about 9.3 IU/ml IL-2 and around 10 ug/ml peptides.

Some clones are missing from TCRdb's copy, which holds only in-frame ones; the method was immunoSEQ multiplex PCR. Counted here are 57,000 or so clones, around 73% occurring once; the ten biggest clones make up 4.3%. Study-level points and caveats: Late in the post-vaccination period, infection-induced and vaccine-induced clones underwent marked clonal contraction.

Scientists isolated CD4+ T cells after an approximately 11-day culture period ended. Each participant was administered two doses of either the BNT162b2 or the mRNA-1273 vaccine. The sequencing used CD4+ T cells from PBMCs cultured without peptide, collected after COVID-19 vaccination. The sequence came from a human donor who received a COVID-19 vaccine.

Written as DNA, the CDR3 is TGTGCCAGCAGTTACTCGAGCGGGCACCCTGGAAACACCATATATTTT. Its translation is CASSYSSGHPGNTIYF. The chain recombines TRBV6-5 with TRBJ1-3, with no clear D. The CDR3 spans 16 residues. V gave up 0 bases and J gave up 2 bases, with 11 bases separating them. Germline CDR1 and CDR2: MNHEY and SVGAGI.